This is a list of T cell receptor beta chains from one sample in a study of blood T cells in healthy people across ages. From the 5' RACE reads, TCRdb called clonotypes with MiXCR, one entry per CDR3 protein. Of over 600,000 distinct CDR3 sequences listed, around 50% were seen once; the top ten hold 15% to 20%. Sequenced: blood. The receptor set was obtained from a man aged 80 or over in good health. CDR3s include the opening cysteine and the closing phenylalanine or tryptophan. A D gene is named only where the DNA matches it firmly. Clone size is given for some rows only: seen once, a few or many times, or a class if the clone is expanded.

CDR3 protein	CDR3 DNA	D gene	J gene	clone size	V gene
CASSLAVRLTNEQFF	TGTGCCAGCAGCTTAGCTGTTCGGCTAACCAATGAGCAGTTCTTC	NA	TRBJ2-1	few	TRBV7-2
CASSPQGIAEAFF	TGTGCCAGCAGCCCACAGGGAATCGCTGAAGCTTTCTTT	NA	TRBJ1-1	few	TRBV5-4
CASSSGQRTYGYTF	TGTGCCAGCAGCTCGGGACAGCGAACCTATGGCTACACCTTC	TRBD1	TRBJ1-2	NA	TRBV7-2
CASSGRGADTQYF	TGTGCCAGCAGTGGACGTGGGGCGGATACGCAGTATTTT	NA	TRBJ2-3	few	TRBV25-1
CASIPRGLPNIQYF	TGTGCCAGCATCCCGAGAGGCCTCCCTAACATTCAGTACTTC	NA	TRBJ2-4	NA	TRBV7-2
CASSYSGPDSGYEQYF	TGTGCCAGCAGTTACTCCGGCCCCGACTCGGGGTACGAGCAGTACTTC	NA	TRBJ2-7	NA	TRBV6-5
CSARRDEQFF	TGCAGTGCTAGGAGGGATGAGCAGTTCTTC	NA	TRBJ2-1	NA	TRBV20-1
CASSNYNEQYF	TGTGCCAGCAGTAACTACAATGAGCAGTACTTC	NA	TRBJ2-5	NA	TRBV12-3/TRBV12-4
CASSQGTFSGNTIYF	TGTGCCAGCAGCCAAGGGACATTCTCTGGAAACACCATATATTTT	NA	TRBJ1-3	NA	TRBV14
CASRWGEETQYF	TGTGCCAGCCGGTGGGGGGAGGAGACCCAGTACTTC	NA	TRBJ2-5	NA	TRBV6-1
CASSLSRGNTQYF	TGTGCCAGCAGCTTGAGCAGGGGAAATACGCAGTATTTT	NA	TRBJ2-3	few	TRBV7-2
CASTPGQFYNEQFF	TGTGCCAGCACCCCCGGGCAGTTCTACAATGAGCAGTTCTTC	NA	TRBJ2-1	few	TRBV28
CASSADATGNLRAEQYF	TGTGCCAGCAGCGCGGATGCCACAGGGAACCTCAGGGCCGAGCAGTACTTC	NA	TRBJ2-7	few	TRBV9
CASSLDPGATADTQYF	TGTGCCAGCAGCTTGGATCCGGGAGCGACGGCAGATACGCAGTATTTT	NA	TRBJ2-3	NA	TRBV5-4
CSARDLRRGGAEAFF	TGCAGTGCTAGAGATCTAAGGCGGGGGGGGGCTGAAGCTTTCTTT	NA	TRBJ1-1	few	TRBV20-1
CASKRDSHPNEQYF	TGTGCCAGCAAAAGGGACTCCCATCCCAACGAGCAGTACTTC	NA	TRBJ2-7	many	TRBV12-3/TRBV12-4
CSARAENYQETQFF	TGCAGTGCTAGAGCGGAGAACTACCAAGAGACCCAGTTCTTC	NA	TRBJ2-1	NA	TRBV20-1
CASSYALHEQFF	TGTGCCAGCAGTTACGCCCTTCATGAGCAGTTCTTC	NA	TRBJ2-1	NA	TRBV6-5
CASSLIWVSQPQHF	TGTGCCAGCAGCTTAATCTGGGTTTCGCAGCCCCAGCATTTT	NA	TRBJ1-5	NA	TRBV11-3
CSVGETGGKEQYF	TGCAGCGTTGGCGAGACAGGGGGCAAAGAGCAGTACTTC	TRBD1	TRBJ2-7	many	TRBV29-1
CASSKPGRGSGNEQFF	TGTGCCAGCAGCAAACCGGGCAGGGGTTCAGGCAATGAGCAGTTCTTC	NA	TRBJ2-1	NA	TRBV21-1
CASSPSSGRAYEQYF	TGTGCCAGCAGCCCATCTAGCGGGAGGGCCTACGAGCAGTACTTC	TRBD2	TRBJ2-7	NA	TRBV5-4
CASSQGLYNNEQFF	TGCGCCAGCAGCCAAGGACTATACAACAATGAGCAGTTCTTC	NA	TRBJ2-1	NA	TRBV4-3
CASSQDSGTANNSPLHF	TGCGCCAGCAGCCAAGATTCCGGGACAGCGAATAATTCACCCCTCCACTTT	TRBD1	TRBJ1-6	NA	TRBV4-3
CASSSAGRLSYGYTF	TGCGCCAGCAGCTCTGCGGGACGCCTGAGTTATGGCTACACCTTC	NA	TRBJ1-2	NA	TRBV5-1
CASSLSGGAAEQYF	TGTGCCAGCAGTTTATCAGGAGGGGCGGCCGAGCAGTACTTC	NA	TRBJ2-7	few	TRBV27
CSGRDDQETQYF	TGCAGCGGCAGGGACGACCAAGAGACCCAGTACTTC	NA	TRBJ2-5	NA	TRBV29-1
CASGGRRSSTDTQYF	TGTGCCAGCGGGGGGCGAAGATCTAGCACAGATACGCAGTATTTT	NA	TRBJ2-3	NA	TRBV12-3/TRBV12-4
CASSAGTSGSFTDTQYF	TGTGCCAGCAGCGCCGGGACTAGCGGGTCATTCACAGATACGCAGTATTTT	TRBD2	TRBJ2-3	NA	TRBV9
CASSPQTSGRFNEQFF	TGTGCCAGCAGTCCCCAGACTAGCGGGAGGTTCAATGAGCAGTTCTTC	TRBD2	TRBJ2-1	NA	TRBV6-4
CASAGGGRYQPQHF	TGTGCCAGCGCGGGGGGAGGTAGGTATCAGCCCCAGCATTTT	NA	TRBJ1-5	NA	TRBV12-3/TRBV12-4
CASSPFTGGLNTEAFF	TGTGCCAGCAGCCCATTCACAGGGGGCTTGAACACTGAAGCTTTCTTT	TRBD1	TRBJ1-1	NA	TRBV3-1
CASSPQVASTDTQYF	TGTGCCAGCAGTCCCCAAGTAGCAAGCACAGATACGCAGTATTTT	NA	TRBJ2-3	NA	TRBV12-3/TRBV12-4
CASSYGGLAGTGELFF	TGTGCCAGCTCATACGGGGGACTAGCGGGCACCGGGGAGCTGTTTTTT	TRBD2	TRBJ2-2	few	TRBV6-6
CASRGSKGWATEAFF	TGTGCCAGCAGGGGGTCGAAGGGTTGGGCCACTGAAGCTTTCTTT	NA	TRBJ1-1	few	TRBV2
CASSPTPSTDTQYF	TGTGCCAGCAGTCCCACACCAAGCACAGATACGCAGTATTTT	NA	TRBJ2-3	few	TRBV27
CASSPPQGAGDPYEQFF	TGTGCCAGCAGTCCCCCACAGGGGGCGGGAGATCCCTACGAGCAGTTCTTC	TRBD1	TRBJ2-1	NA	TRBV25-1
CASSLEGDIPYEQYF	TGTGCCAGCAGCCTTGAGGGGGACATTCCATACGAGCAGTACTTC	NA	TRBJ2-7	many	TRBV12-3/TRBV12-4
CASSFGPTGELFF	TGTGCCAGCAGTTTTGGTCCAACCGGGGAGCTGTTTTTT	NA	TRBJ2-2	NA	TRBV12-3/TRBV12-4
CSATRTSGRADNEQFF	TGCAGTGCTACTCGGACTAGCGGGAGGGCGGACAATGAGCAGTTCTTC	TRBD2	TRBJ2-1	NA	TRBV20-1
CASSHLGRESYGYTF	TGCGCCAGCAGCCACCTCGGACGGGAATCCTATGGCTACACCTTC	NA	TRBJ1-2	NA	TRBV4-3
CASSRGGTQETQYF	TGTGCCAGCAGCCGCGGCGGGACCCAAGAGACCCAGTACTTC	NA	TRBJ2-5	NA	TRBV14
CASSYASGDNEQFF	TGTGCCAGCAGCTACGCTAGCGGGGACAATGAGCAGTTCTTC	TRBD2	TRBJ2-1	few	TRBV7-2
CASSLNNRGHEQFF	TGCGCCAGCAGCTTAAACAACAGGGGGCATGAGCAGTTCTTC	TRBD1	TRBJ2-1	NA	TRBV5-1
CSVDERNSYNEQFF	TGCAGCGTTGACGAGCGGAACTCCTACAATGAGCAGTTCTTC	NA	TRBJ2-1	few	TRBV29-1
CASSLAELAGGTDTQYF	TGTGCCAGCAGCTTAGCCGAGCTAGCGGGAGGGACAGATACGCAGTATTTT	TRBD2	TRBJ2-3	few	TRBV11-2
CASTSLMDSYSNQPQHF	TGTGCCAGCACCTCATTGATGGACAGCTATAGCAATCAGCCCCAGCATTTT	NA	TRBJ1-5	NA	TRBV12-3/TRBV12-4
CASSLDGLAGADTDTQYF	TGCGCCAGCAGCTTGGACGGACTAGCGGGGGCCGACACAGATACGCAGTATTTT	TRBD2	TRBJ2-3	NA	TRBV5-1